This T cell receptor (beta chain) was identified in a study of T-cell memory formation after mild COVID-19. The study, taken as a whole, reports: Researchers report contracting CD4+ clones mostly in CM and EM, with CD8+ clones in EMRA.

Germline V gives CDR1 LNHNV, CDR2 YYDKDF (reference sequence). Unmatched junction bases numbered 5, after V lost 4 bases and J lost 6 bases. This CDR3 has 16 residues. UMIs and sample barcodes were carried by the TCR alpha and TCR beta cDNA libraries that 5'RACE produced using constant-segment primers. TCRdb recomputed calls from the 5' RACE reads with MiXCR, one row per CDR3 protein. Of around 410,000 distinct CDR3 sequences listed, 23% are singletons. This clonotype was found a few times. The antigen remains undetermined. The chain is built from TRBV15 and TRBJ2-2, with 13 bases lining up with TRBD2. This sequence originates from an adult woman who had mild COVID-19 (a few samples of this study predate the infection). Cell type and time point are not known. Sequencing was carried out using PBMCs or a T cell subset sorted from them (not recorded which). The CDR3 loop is CATSTTSGGLAGELFF. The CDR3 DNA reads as TGTGCCACCAGCACGACTAGCGGGGGGTTGGCCGGGGAGCTGTTTTTT.